Each of the 10 T cell receptor beta chains below was sequenced from the same sample in a study of radiation and T cells in renal cell carcinoma. Documented time point: baseline pretreatment blood. Treatment: 15 Gy SBRT to primary tumor, nephrectomy 4 weeks later. The protocol was immunoSEQ multiplex PCR, while the TCRdb copy is restricted to in-frame clones and leaves out a portion. The table records more than 140,000 clones, approximately 82% of them present only once. The specimen was blood, collected from a patient whose treatment included radiotherapy and nephrectomy. The receptor set was obtained from a woman between 50 and 59 years old with renal cell carcinoma.

This chain links TRBV10-3 with TRBJ1-4; D gene uncertain. Trimming took 5 bases from V and 7 from J, leaving 8 bases between them. The length of the CDR3 is 12 residues. Germline CDR1 reads ENHRY; CDR2 reads SYGVKD. The CDR3: CAISRGAEKLFF. The CDR3 DNA is TGTGCCATCAGTCGTGGTGCTGAAAAACTGTTTTTT.

V is TRBV19 and J is TRBJ1-5; TRBD1 is a possible D gene (6 bases). Trimming pared 5 bases from V and 3 bases from J, leaving 17 bases between. This CDR3 has 16 amino acids. CDR1 LNHDA and CDR2 SQIVND come from the germline V gene (reference sequence). The DNA of the CDR3 is TGTGCCAGTAGTCTCCTCCTGGGGGGGGCCAATCAGCCCCAGCATTTT. Protein sequence: CASSLLLGGANQPQHF. Complete variable domain (other parts from reference TRBV19 and TRBJ1-5): DGGITQSPKYLFRKEGQNVTLSCEQNLNHDAMYWYRQDPGQGLRLIYYSQIVNDFQKGDIAEGYSVSREKKESFPLTVTSAQKNPTAFYLCASSLLLGGANQPQHFGDGTRLSIL.

This chain links TRBV29-1 with TRBJ2-5; D is perhaps TRBD2 (5 bases). The germline CDR1 and CDR2 sequences are SQVTM and ANQGSEA. This CDR3 is 13 amino acids long. Trimming pared 6 bases from V and 1 base from J, leaving 12 bases between. The CDR3 spells CSVAPGSQETQYF. The CDR3 bases are TGCAGCGTCGCACCGGGGAGCCAAGAGACCCAGTACTTC.

The gene calls are TRBV5-1 and TRBJ2-7; no clear D. This CDR3 comprises 15 residues. Germline V gene sequence: CDR1 SGHRS, CDR2 YFSETQ. Trimming shortened V by 7 bases and J by 0 bases, and 17 bases separated the two germline ends. The CDR3 DNA reads TGCGCCAGCCGGCCCTTAGACTCCAGCTCCTACGAGCAGTACTTC. Its protein product is CASRPLDSSSYEQYF.

The V call is TRBV5-1, the J call TRBJ1-4, with a weak D call TRBD1 (6 bases). Germline V CDR1 and CDR2: SGHRS, YFSETQ. The CDR3 extends over 15 amino acids. V dropped 0 bases and J dropped 8 bases, with 14 bases sitting between them. CDR3 sequence (DNA): TGCGCCAGCAGCTTGGTGCAGGGGCCCGAGGAAAAACTGTTTTTT. Protein: CASSLVQGPEEKLFF.

The chain recombines TRBV4-3 with TRBJ2-2; TRBD2 aligns across 7 bases. Germline-derived CDR1 and CDR2 are LGHNA and YSLEER. This CDR3 region has 17 residues. Trimming took 3 bases from V and 3 from J; bases not matched to a gene: 10. The CDR3 here is CASSQSPTSADTGELFF. DNA of the CDR3: TGCGCCAGCAGCCAGAGCCCTACTAGCGCCGACACCGGGGAGCTGTTTTTT.

This clone was counted a single time. The chain has TRBV16 and TRBJ2-5; the D gene is possibly TRBD1 (8 bases). CDR3 length: 16 amino acids. The germline gives CDR1 KGHSY, CDR2 FQNENV. V lost 1 base and J lost 5, with 17 bases in between. In nucleotides, the CDR3 is TGTGCCAGCAGCCAATTCACAGGACAGGGAGGGGAGACCCAGTACTTC. Translated, it gives CASSQFTGQGGETQYF.

This clone was picked up a small number of times. The J gene is TRBJ2-7, the V gene TRBV4-2; D may match TRBD1 or TRBD2 (5 bases each). The ends were cut back, 3 bases at V and 4 bases at J, with 19 bases in the middle. Germline CDR1 LGHNA, CDR2 YNFKEQ. This CDR3 has 16 residues. CDR3 loop: CASSHHMGRAPYEQYF. For the CDR3, the DNA is TGTGCCAGCAGCCATCATATGGGACGCGCCCCTTACGAGCAGTACTTC.

J is TRBJ2-7 and V is TRBV4-3; D is perhaps TRBD2 (5 bases). Germline assignment: CDR1 LGHNA and CDR2 YSLEER. Trimming took off 4 bases at V and 6 bases at J, with 13 bases between the two ends. CDR3 size: 13 residues. Here the CDR3 DNA reads TGCGCCAGCAGCCCGAACCGGGCGGGCGAGCAGTACTTC. This translates into CASSPNRAGEQYF.

On this clone: The sample carries other DNA sequences with the same CDR3. This chain links TRBV7-9 with TRBJ2-5, with D possibly matching TRBD2 (5 bases). Between the trimmed V and J ends, which lost 1 base and 1 base, there was a span of 7 bases. The germline V gene has CDR1 SEHNR and CDR2 FQNEAQ (reference sequence). This CDR3 is 14 amino acids long. CDR3 in amino acids: CASSLGGLQETQYF. The CDR3 bases are TGTGCCAGCAGCTTAGGAGGGCTCCAAGAGACCCAGTACTTC.